The T cell receptor (beta chain) under discussion was sequenced for a study of CD8 T cells in ankylosing spondylitis. General study results and limits: Several highly homologous variants formed a TCR beta motif that appeared characteristic of ankylosing spondylitis blood. Reactive arthritis synovial fluid and blood previously showed some of these motif variants.

With regard to this clonotype: Its antigen is unknown.

The CDR3 covers 17 residues. Germline assignment: CDR1 SGHVS and CDR2 FNYEAQ. Trimming at V came to 5 bases and at J to 7 bases, leaving 10 bases not matched to a gene. Libraries of TCR beta came from quantitative 5'-RACE with molecular barcodes. TCRdb called the 5' RACE reads again in MiXCR, with one record for every CDR3 protein. The sample yields fewer than 250,000 distinct CDR3 sequences, over 9.5% seen once. This chain links TRBV7-6 with TRBJ2-1; TRBD2 agrees at 14 bases. The source of this sequence is a male donor with ankylosing spondylitis or in good health (not recorded which). Sequencing used blood, either unsorted or a sorted T cell fraction (not recorded which). This CDR3 is CASSRLQGLAGENEQFF. CDR3 coding DNA: TGTGCCAGCAGCCGCCTCCAGGGACTAGCGGGAGAAAATGAGCAGTTCTTC.